The 21 T cell receptor beta chains below come from one sample, sequenced in a study of Ad26.COV2.S vaccination and SARS-CoV-2 variants. Profiling relied on immunoSEQ multiplex PCR, and the TCRdb table lists in-frame clones only, not all of them. The repertoire includes 97,000 or so clones, 60% to 85% of them detected once, and about 18% sits in the top ten. Sequencing was performed on peripheral blood, taken after recovery from COVID-19. These receptors originate from a human donor who had recovered from COVID-19.

This clone was seen at least ten times. This chain uses TRBV21-1 with TRBJ1-5; TRBD1 is taken as the D call from the table, unchecked against the DNA. TRBV21-1 is classified as a pseudogene. The CDR3 consists of 13 residues. The CDR3 coding sequence is TGTGCCAGCAGCAACCGGACAGGGGGGCCCCAGCATTTT. It translates to CASSNRTGGPQHF.

There are a few counts of this clone. The chain links TRBV4-2 to TRBJ1-5; D may be TRBD1 (5 bases). CDR1 is LGHNA and CDR2 is YNFKEQ in the germline V gene. Between the trimmed V and J ends, which lost 1 base and 2 bases, there was a span of 15 bases. The CDR3 covers 17 residues. This CDR3 reads CASSQATDTQGNQPQHF. CDR3 DNA sequence: TGTGCCAGCAGCCAAGCGACGGACACCCAAGGCAATCAGCCCCAGCATTTT.

The CDR3 nucleotides are TGCGCCAGCAGCTTGGAGGTGCGAATTGGGGGCACTCTGAATGAGCAGTTCTTC. Protein: CASSLEVRIGGTLNEQFF. This chain connects TRBV5-1 to TRBJ2-1; tentatively, D is TRBD1 (6 bases). V lost 0 bases, J lost 7 bases, and 23 bases lay in between. This CDR3 is built from 18 residues. In germline, CDR1 is SGHRS, CDR2 YFSETQ.

The chain uses TRBV7-9 and TRBJ2-2; D is tentatively TRBD1 or TRBD2 (7 bases each). CDR3 length equals 14 residues. Between the trimmed V and J ends, which lost 3 bases and 6 bases, there was a span of 11 bases. The germline CDR1 and CDR2 sequences are SEHNR and FQNEAQ (reference sequence). CDR3 coding DNA: TGTGCCAGCAGCTTCCAGGGGGGGTCCGGGGAGCTGTTTTTT. Translating it yields CASSFQGGSGELFF. The whole variable domain, remainder taken from reference TRBV7-9 and TRBJ2-2, is DTGVSQNPRHKITKRGQNVTFRCDPISEHNRLYWYRQTLGQGPEFLTYFQNEAQLEKSRLLSDRFSAERPKGSFSTLEIQRTEQGDSAMYLCASSFQGGSGELFFGEGSRLTVL.

The chain recombines TRBV2 with TRBJ1-2; D perhaps matches TRBD1 (6 bases). The CDR3 has 14 residues. In germline, CDR1 is SNHLY, CDR2 FYNNEI. V shed 5 bases and J shed 3 bases, with 13 bases lying between them. The CDR3: CASSFRTDDYGYTF. The CDR3 nucleotides read TGTGCCAGCAGTTTCCGGACAGACGACTATGGCTACACCTTC.

The chain carries TRBV7-9 and TRBJ1-1, with no clear D. CDR1 SEHNR and CDR2 FQNEAQ come from the germline V gene (reference sequence). CDR3 length: 13 residues. The germline V and J ends were trimmed by 3 bases and 0 bases, with 5 bases remaining between them. The CDR3 bases are TGTGCCAGCAGCTTCAGCGTGAACACTGAAGCTTTCTTT. Translating gives CASSFSVNTEAFF.

The V gene is TRBV3-1 (or the pseudogene TRBV3-2), the J gene TRBJ2-5; perhaps TRBD2 as D (7 bases). The V and J ends lost 1 base and 3 bases respectively, with 12 bases between them. This CDR3 is built from 15 residues. Germline CDR1 LGHDT, CDR2 YNNKEL (reference sequence). CDR3 protein: CASSQALGGEETQYF. The CDR3, as DNA: TGTGCCAGCAGCCAAGCCCTAGGGGGGGAAGAGACCCAGTACTTC.

This clone has just one count. The chain combines TRBV10-3 with TRBJ1-6, with D possibly TRBD1 on 5 matching bases. The CDR3 covers 15 residues. From germline, CDR1 is ENHRY and CDR2 SYGVKD. V lost 6 bases and J 7 bases, leaving 16 bases between the germline ends. CDR3 sequence (DNA): TGTGCCATCAGACCTTCCGGGACGGACAATTCACCCCTCCACTTT. Protein: CAIRPSGTDNSPLHF.

The rearrangement uses TRBV5-1 and TRBJ1-1; 8 bases map to TRBD1. From germline, CDR1 is SGHRS and CDR2 YFSETQ. This CDR3 has 16 amino acids. The J segment lost 1 base and the V segment lost 6 bases, leaving 11 bases of the junction unmatched. The CDR3: CASTVTGAEGNTEAFF. CDR3 in DNA: TGCGCCAGCACCGTGACAGGGGCCGAGGGGAACACTGAAGCTTTCTTT. Together with reference TRBV5-1 and TRBJ1-1, the CDR3 gives the full variable domain: KAGVTQTPRYLIKTRGQQVTLSCSPISGHRSVSWYQQTPGQGLQFLFEYFSETQRNKGNFPGRFSGRQFSNSRSEMNVSTLELGDSALYLCASTVTGAEGNTEAFFGQGTRLTVV.

The V and J genes are TRBV10-3 and TRBJ1-4; D uncertain. This CDR3 contains 14 residues. Germline V lookup: CDR1 ENHRY, CDR2 SYGVKD. V was shortened by 4 bases and J by 0 bases, with 6 bases between the two germline ends. DNA for the CDR3: TGTGCCATCAGTGCGGCAGCAACTAATGAAAAACTGTTTTTT. It translates to CAISAAATNEKLFF.

There are a few counts of this clone. The V and J genes are TRBV6-1 and TRBJ2-7; D is undetermined. V was shortened by 3 bases and J by 4 bases, with 16 bases between the two germline ends. Germline V gives CDR1 MNHNS, CDR2 SASEGT. The CDR3 sequence is 15 residues long. The CDR3 region is CASSERPLDIYEQYF. DNA for the CDR3: TGTGCCAGCAGTGAGCGACCCCTCGACATTTACGAGCAGTACTTC.

This chain joins TRBV5-6 and TRBJ1-1, with a tentative D call TRBD1 (6 bases). This CDR3 comprises 15 residues. Germline lookup yields CDR1 SGHDT and CDR2 YYEEEE. With 1 base removed from V and 4 bases from J, the gap between germline ends came to 14 bases. Here the CDR3 reads CASSLNQGYGTEAFF. The CDR3 DNA is TGTGCCAGCAGCTTGAATCAGGGGTATGGCACTGAAGCTTTCTTT.

This chain joins TRBV3-1 (or the pseudogene TRBV3-2) and TRBJ2-5; 12 bases align to TRBD2. V dropped 4 bases and J dropped 5; count of bases not matched to a gene: 5. The CDR3 spans 15 residues. Germline CDR1 is LGHDT and CDR2 is YNNKEL (reference sequence). The CDR3, as DNA: TGTGCCAGCAGCCGACGACTAGCGGGGGTCGAGACCCAGTACTTC. It yields the protein CASSRRLAGVETQYF.

The V gene is TRBV10-3, the J gene TRBJ1-5; 9 nucleotides line up with TRBD1. Trimming at V came to 0 bases and at J to 5 bases, leaving 5 bases not matched to a gene. CDR1 ENHRY and CDR2 SYGVKD come from the germline V gene. The CDR3 has 16 amino acids. In DNA, the CDR3 is TGTGCCATCAGTGAGTCGCCGGGACAGGGCGATCAGCCCCAGCATTTT. This gives the protein CAISESPGQGDQPQHF.

This clone was seen only once. The chain couples TRBV19 to TRBJ2-2; 9 positions agree with TRBD1. Per germline, CDR1 LNHDA and CDR2 SQIVND (reference sequence). V was clipped by 7 bases and J by 4 bases; unmatched bases: 7. CDR3 length: 15 amino acids. Written as DNA, the CDR3 is TGTGCCAGTAACACCGGGACAGGGTTCACCGGGGAGCTGTTTTTT. Translated: CASNTGTGFTGELFF.

This clone was seen a handful of times. The rearrangement uses TRBV28 and TRBJ1-1; no clear D. CDR1 and CDR2 from the germline V gene are MDHEN and SYDVKM. This CDR3 is built from 14 residues. Trimming removed 6 bases at V and 1 base at J, with 12 bases between. The CDR3 DNA reads TGTGCCAGCAGAATTCAACAAGAGAACACTGAAGCTTTCTTT. Its protein is CASRIQQENTEAFF.

This clone has a handful of counts. This chain joins TRBV30 and TRBJ1-4, with D unresolved. Trimming took off 3 bases at V and 7 bases at J, with 9 bases between the two ends. The CDR3 sequence is 12 residues long. Germline CDR1 and CDR2: GTSNPN and SVGIG (reference sequence). The CDR3 DNA sequence: TGTGCCTGGAGGGAGTTATCTGAAAAACTGTTTTTT. This sequence encodes CAWRELSEKLFF.

V and J are TRBV29-1 and TRBJ1-4, with D possibly being TRBD1 (6 bases). Germline V CDR1 and CDR2: SQVTM, ANQGSEA. The CDR3 is 13 residues long. V was pared by 5 bases and J by 5 bases, with 12 bases between. The CDR3 region has the DNA TGCAGCGTTCCAGGGGTAGAGAATGAAAAACTGTTTTTT. This gives the protein CSVPGVENEKLFF. Looking up the rest from reference TRBV29-1 and TRBJ1-4 gives the full variable domain: SAVISQKPSRDICQRGTSLTIQCQVDSQVTMMFWYRQQPGQSLTLIATANQGSEATYESGFVIDKFPISRPNLTFSTLTVSNMSPEDSSIYLCSVPGVENEKLFFGSGTQLSVL.

The V and J genes are TRBV21-1 and TRBJ1-1. TRBV21-1 is designated a pseudogene. CDR3 size: 18 residues. CDR3: CASSKGEADTKLNTEAFF. DNA of the CDR3: TGTGCCAGCAGCAAAGGTGAGGCGGATACTAAATTGAACACTGAAGCTTTCTTT.

This rearrangement joins TRBV7-2 to TRBJ1-4; D is uncertain. The V gene's germline CDR1 is SGHTA and CDR2 FQGNSA. The CDR3 is 15 amino acids. V gave up 0 bases and J gave up 5 bases, with 10 bases separating them. Here the CDR3 DNA reads TGTGCCAGCAGCTTAGCTGGGCTTGCCAATGAAAAACTGTTTTTT. This sequence encodes CASSLAGLANEKLFF.

The chain uses TRBV4-1 and TRBJ2-3, with D possibly called TRBD1 or TRBD2 (6 bases each). This CDR3 is 17 amino acids long. Germline V lookup: CDR1 MGHRA, CDR2 YSYEKL. V was clipped by 3 bases and J by 5 bases, with 21 bases between them. This CDR3 is CASSQNPGAINRDTQYF. The CDR3 bases are TGCGCCAGCAGCCAGAATCCGGGGGCCATAAACAGAGATACGCAGTATTTT.